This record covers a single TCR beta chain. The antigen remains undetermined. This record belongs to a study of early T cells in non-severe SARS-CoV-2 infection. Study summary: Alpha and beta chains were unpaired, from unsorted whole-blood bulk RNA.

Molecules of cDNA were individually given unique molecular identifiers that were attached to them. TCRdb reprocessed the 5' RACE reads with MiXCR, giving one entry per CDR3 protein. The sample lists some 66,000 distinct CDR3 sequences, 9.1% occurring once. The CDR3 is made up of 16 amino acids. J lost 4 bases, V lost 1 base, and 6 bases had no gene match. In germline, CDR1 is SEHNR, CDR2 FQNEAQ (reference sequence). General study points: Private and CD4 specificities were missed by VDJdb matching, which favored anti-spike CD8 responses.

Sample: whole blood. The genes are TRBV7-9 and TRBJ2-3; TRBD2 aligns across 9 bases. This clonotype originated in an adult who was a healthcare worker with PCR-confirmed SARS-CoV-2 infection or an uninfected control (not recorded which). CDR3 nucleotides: TGTGCCAGCAGCTTAGTCGCGGGAGGGTCGGCAGATACGCAGTATTTT. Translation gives CASSLVAGGSADTQYF. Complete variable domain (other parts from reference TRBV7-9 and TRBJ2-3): DTGVSQNPRHKITKRGQNVTFRCDPISEHNRLYWYRQTLGQGPEFLTYFQNEAQLEKSRLLSDRFSAERPKGSFSTLEIQRTEQGDSAMYLCASSLVAGGSADTQYFGPGTRLTVL.